This TCR beta chain was recorded in a study of beta chain features in type 1 diabetes. Study-wide findings and caveats: Shorter TCRB CDR3s, moderately but significantly so, marked every one of the four CD4+ subsets in Type 1 diabetes patients. Amplification by PCR could prefer shorter templates, with the same effect in patients and controls.

The CDR3 is 16 residues long. The V gene's germline CDR1 is KGHSH and CDR2 LQKENI. The junction had 3 bases not matched to a gene; V was cut back by 2 bases and J by 0 bases. This clone has just a few counts. Its antigen is as yet unknown. Every isolated RNA sample was fully reverse transcribed, so sequencing captured expressed TCRB transcripts. Assay used: immunoSEQ multiplex PCR; TCRdb lists only in-frame clones, some missing. The sample lists about 640,000 clones, under 15% occurring once. The source material was naive CD4+ T cells from blood. The rearrangement joins TRBV18 to TRBJ1-4; the match to TRBD1 covers 7 bases. The sequence derives from a young man with type 1 diabetes. The CDR3 reads CASSPSGQSTNEKLFF. Written as DNA, the CDR3 is TGTGCCAGCTCACCATCGGGACAGTCAACTAATGAAAAACTGTTTTTT.